The next 27 T cell receptor beta chains were all read from a single sample in a study of blood T cell repertoires in COVID-19. Data came from immunoSEQ multiplex PCR; TCRdb stores just in-frame clones and leaves some out. Of around 250,000 clones in the sample, approximately 82% were seen once. Sequencing input: peripheral blood. Receptors were obtained from a man aged 35 to 55 with active or convalescent COVID-19.

The rearrangement joins TRBV4-1 to TRBJ1-3; maybe TRBD1 (6 bases). CDR1 is MGHRA, CDR2 YSYEKL, per germline. Trimming removed 4 bases at V and 4 bases at J, with 14 bases between. CDR3 length: 15 residues. CDR3 nucleotides: TGCGCCAGCAGCCGGGCAGGGGTTGCCGGAAACACCATATATTTT. It translates to CASSRAGVAGNTIYF.

The rearrangement uses TRBV5-1 and TRBJ1-1; 11 bases align to TRBD1. The CDR3 consists of 16 residues. The junction had 8 bases not matched to a gene; V was cut back by 0 bases and J by 7 bases. CDR1 SGHRS and CDR2 YFSETQ come from the germline V gene. CDR3 sequence reads: CASSLGGQGARREAFF. Written as DNA, the CDR3 is TGCGCCAGCAGCTTGGGAGGACAGGGGGCGCGGCGTGAAGCTTTCTTT.

This clone came up a few times. The V and J genes are TRBV9 and TRBJ1-2; 10 bases are shared with TRBD1. The germline V gene has CDR1 SGDLS and CDR2 YYNGEE. This CDR3 comprises 13 residues. The junction had 4 bases not matched to a gene; V was cut back by 4 bases and J by 7 bases. For the CDR3, the DNA is TGTGCCAGCAGCTCCGACAGGGGGCTTGGCTACACCTTC. Amino acids: CASSSDRGLGYTF.

The chain uses TRBV6-6 and TRBJ2-7; 7 bases are a match to TRBD1. The CDR3 spans 14 residues. Germline V gives CDR1 MNHNY, CDR2 SVGAGI (reference sequence). The V and J ends lost 5 bases and 5 bases, in that order; junction bases with no gene match: 9. The CDR3 DNA reads as TGTGCCAGCAGTATACCGGGACAGCAAAACGAGCAGTACTTC. Its protein is CASSIPGQQNEQYF.

The chain has TRBV15 and TRBJ1-4; no definite D call. CDR1 is LNHNV, CDR2 YYDKDF, per germline (reference sequence). The ends were cut back, 1 base at V and 5 bases at J, with 14 bases in the middle. This CDR3 is built from 16 residues. The CDR3: CATSRGEGRGNEKLFF. The CDR3 DNA reads as TGTGCCACCAGCAGAGGTGAGGGCCGAGGGAATGAAAAACTGTTTTTT.

The rearrangement uses TRBV30 and TRBJ1-3, with TRBD1 identical over 7 bases. Trimming removed 7 bases from V and 8 bases from J; junction bases left unmatched: 8. CDR3 length equals 12 residues. Germline assignment: CDR1 GTSNPN and CDR2 SVGIG (reference sequence). This CDR3 is CAFLTGPHTIYF. The CDR3 bases are TGTGCCTTCCTGACAGGGCCACACACCATATATTTT.

This chain connects TRBV3-1 (or the pseudogene TRBV3-2) to TRBJ2-3; 11 bases align to TRBD1. The trim removed 1 base at V and 4 bases at J, leaving 1 base unmatched. This CDR3 is built from 15 residues. Germline CDR1 LGHDT, CDR2 YNNKEL (reference sequence). In DNA form, the CDR3 reads TGTGCCAGCAGCCAAGGGACAGGGGGCCCAGATACGCAGTATTTT. Its translation: CASSQGTGGPDTQYF.

The chain combines TRBV5-6 with TRBJ1-3, with 7 bases identical to TRBD1. The V segment lost 0 bases and the J segment 3 bases; nucleotides outside the gene matches: 0. CDR3 length: 14 amino acids. CDR1 is SGHDT and CDR2 is YYEEEE in the germline V gene. The CDR3 nucleotides read TGTGCCAGCAGCTTGGCAGGGGGTGGAAACACCATATATTTT. Translation gives CASSLAGGGNTIYF.

The gene calls are TRBV4-1 and TRBJ2-7, with D possibly matching TRBD1 (6 bases). This CDR3 spans 15 amino acids. V dropped 3 bases and J dropped 3 bases, with 15 bases sitting between them. In germline, CDR1 is MGHRA, CDR2 YSYEKL. In DNA, the CDR3 is TGCGCCAGCAGCCAGGACACAGGGTTGCTCTACGAGCAGTACTTC. This translates into CASSQDTGLLYEQYF.

This sequence joins TRBV9 and TRBJ1-2, with TRBD1 as a possible D gene (6 bases). Germline CDR1 is SGDLS and CDR2 is YYNGEE. The CDR3 totals 13 residues. V was pared by 0 bases and J by 8 bases, with 11 bases between. The CDR3 here is CASSVDQGSGYTF. The CDR3 DNA is TGTGCCAGCAGCGTAGACCAGGGGAGCGGCTACACCTTC.

The chain joins TRBV19 to TRBJ2-1; 7 nucleotides match TRBD1. Unmatched junction bases numbered 4, after V lost 7 bases and J lost 1 base. Per the germline V gene, CDR1 is LNHDA and CDR2 is SQIVND (reference sequence). This CDR3 contains 14 residues. CDR3 DNA sequence: TGTGCCAGTAACCTACAGGGGTCCTACAATGAGCAGTTCTTC. Translating it yields CASNLQGSYNEQFF.

V usage is TRBV3-1 (or the pseudogene TRBV3-2) and J usage is TRBJ2-3; D perhaps matches TRBD2 (5 bases). Trimming took 0 bases from V and 0 from J, leaving 25 bases between them. This CDR3 is 21 amino acids long. The germline CDR1 and CDR2 sequences are LGHDT and YNNKEL (reference sequence). In nucleotides, the CDR3 is TGTGCCAGCAGCCAAGACCCTGGACTCCGCAAAACTCTATCTAGCACAGATACGCAGTATTTT. Protein: CASSQDPGLRKTLSSTDTQYF.

This clone has a handful of counts. This chain connects TRBV10-1 to TRBJ1-4; 9 bases are a match to TRBD1. Germline V gene lookup returns CDR1 WNHNN and CDR2 SYGVQD (reference sequence). V trimming: 6 bases; J trimming: 6 bases; junction bases outside the gene matches: 14. The CDR3 has 17 amino acids. CDR3: CASSPPGYRGRHEKLFF. CDR3 nucleotides: TGCGCCAGCAGCCCCCCAGGATACAGGGGGCGCCATGAAAAACTGTTTTTT.

This clone turned up a few times. The sample contains more than one DNA sequence encoding this CDR3. The rearrangement joins TRBV3-1 (or the pseudogene TRBV3-2) to TRBJ1-5; D is unresolved. There are 14 residues in the CDR3. The germline V gene encodes CDR1 LGHDT and CDR2 YNNKEL (reference sequence). Between the trimmed V and J ends, which lost 1 base and 7 bases, there was a span of 11 bases. The CDR3 region has the DNA TGTGCCAGCAGCCAAGGGGGAGGTGGACAGCCCCAGCATTTT. Amino acids: CASSQGGGGQPQHF.

V is TRBV29-1 and J is TRBJ1-1; perhaps TRBD1 as D (5 bases). This CDR3 contains 13 residues. V gave up 7 bases and J gave up 1 base, with 13 bases separating them. The germline V gene has CDR1 SQVTM and CDR2 ANQGSEA. The chain's CDR3 is CSGSRQGNTEAFF. The CDR3 DNA is TGCAGCGGGTCCAGGCAGGGGAACACTGAAGCTTTCTTT. Filled out from reference TRBV29-1 and TRBJ1-1, the complete variable domain reads SAVISQKPSRDICQRGTSLTIQCQVDSQVTMMFWYRQQPGQSLTLIATANQGSEATYESGFVIDKFPISRPNLTFSTLTVSNMSPEDSSIYLCSGSRQGNTEAFFGQGTRLTVV.

The chain has TRBV5-8 and TRBJ1-1; D is uncertain. This CDR3 spans 13 amino acids. Between the trimmed V and J ends, which lost 1 base and 1 base, there was a span of 5 bases. Germline CDR1 is SGHTS and CDR2 is YDEGEE. The CDR3 loop is CASSLSWNTEAFF. The CDR3, as DNA: TGTGCCAGCAGCTTGTCCTGGAACACTGAAGCTTTCTTT.

This sequence joins TRBV3-1 (or the pseudogene TRBV3-2) and TRBJ1-6; no definite D call. In germline, CDR1 is LGHDT, CDR2 YNNKEL (reference sequence). The CDR3 extends over 14 amino acids. The V end lost 0 bases, the J end lost 7 bases, and 7 bases lay between the germline ends. The chain's CDR3 is CASSQEGINSPLHF. The CDR3 coding sequence is TGTGCCAGCAGCCAAGAGGGCATCAATTCACCCCTCCACTTT.

This sequence joins TRBV4-3 and TRBJ2-3; D gene ambiguous. The CDR3 consists of 16 residues. In germline, CDR1 is LGHNA, CDR2 YSLEER. V was clipped by 0 bases and J by 1 base, with 11 bases between them. The CDR3 sequence: CASSQDWSPGTDTQYF. The CDR3 region has the DNA TGCGCCAGCAGCCAAGATTGGAGCCCCGGCACAGATACGCAGTATTTT.

The chain couples TRBV27 to TRBJ1-5; D is ambiguous. This CDR3 is 15 amino acids long. Trimming stripped 2 bases from V and 0 bases from J, with 8 bases between. Germline V gene lookup returns CDR1 MNHEY and CDR2 SMNVEV (reference sequence). The CDR3, as DNA: TGTGCCAGCAGTTTAAATACCTATAGCAATCAGCCCCAGCATTTT. Amino acid sequence: CASSLNTYSNQPQHF.

To note about this clone: This sample includes further DNA sequences coding for the same CDR3. This chain links TRBV10-3 with TRBJ1-5; D call uncertain. The V and J ends lost 4 bases and 4 bases respectively, with 8 bases between them. CDR1 is ENHRY, CDR2 SYGVKD, per germline. This CDR3 is built from 13 residues. The CDR3 is CAISVGGNQPQHF. CDR3 sequence (DNA): TGTGCCATCAGTGTAGGCGGTAATCAGCCCCAGCATTTT.

The J gene is TRBJ2-5, the V gene TRBV7-9, with D possibly matching TRBD2 (6 bases). This CDR3 contains 16 residues. CDR1 is SEHNR, CDR2 FQNEAQ, per germline (reference sequence). Trimming shortened V by 6 bases and J by 3 bases, and 20 bases separated the two germline ends. The CDR3 DNA sequence: TGTGCCAGCAGTCCCGGTAACGGCGGGAATAAAGAGACCCAGTACTTC. It translates to CASSPGNGGNKETQYF.

This clone occurred a few times. The gene calls are TRBV2 and TRBJ1-2; no reliable D call. CDR1 and CDR2 (germline): SNHLY, FYNNEI. The CDR3 contains 11 residues. Trimming cost V 3 bases and J 7 bases, with 6 bases left between them. CDR3 in DNA: TGTGCCAGCAGTGAGGCCTCTGGCTACACCTTC. Protein sequence: CASSEASGYTF. The full variable domain, completed using reference TRBV2 and TRBJ1-2, is EPEVTQTPSHQVTQMGQEVILRCVPISNHLYFYWYRQILGQKVEFLVSFYNNEISEKSEIFDDQFSVERPDGSNFTLKIRSTKLEDSAMYFCASSEASGYTFGSGTRLTVV.

The rearrangement joins TRBV6-5 to TRBJ1-2; D is undetermined. The CDR3 has 14 residues. The V gene's germline CDR1 is MNHEY and CDR2 SVGAGI. Trimming shortened V by 7 bases and J by 8 bases, and 20 bases separated the two germline ends. In DNA form, the CDR3 reads TGTGCCAGCACCCAAAGGACGAGGGAAACGGGCTACACCTTC. It codes for CASTQRTRETGYTF.

This clone turned up a few times. The J gene is TRBJ1-2, the V gene TRBV2; perhaps TRBD1 as D (6 bases). Trimming took off 8 bases at V and 8 bases at J, with 21 bases between the two ends. Germline values: CDR1 SNHLY, CDR2 FYNNEI. CDR3 length: 14 residues. The CDR3 loop is CASHPGMGAAGYTF. The CDR3 DNA reads as TGTGCCAGCCATCCCGGGATGGGGGCGGCGGGCTACACCTTC.

The chain employs TRBV18 and TRBJ2-1, with 9 bases lining up with TRBD2. CDR1 KGHSH and CDR2 LQKENI come from the germline V gene. The CDR3 runs 16 residues. The V and J ends lost 3 bases and 5 bases, in that order; junction bases with no gene match: 8. CDR3 region: CASSPLAASGNNEQFF. As DNA, the CDR3 is TGTGCCAGCTCACCTCTAGCGGCTAGCGGGAACAATGAGCAGTTCTTC.

The chain has TRBV11-2 and TRBJ1-1; no clear D. Looked up from germline, CDR1 is SGHAT and CDR2 is FQNNGV. This CDR3 contains 15 residues. V was trimmed by 1 base and J by 5 bases, leaving 14 bases between them. CDR3 sequence: CASSLAVAAGTEAFF. DNA of the CDR3: TGTGCCAGCAGCTTAGCGGTTGCCGCGGGTACTGAAGCTTTCTTT.

The chain uses TRBV6-6 and TRBJ2-7; 12 nucleotides line up with TRBD2. Germline loops: CDR1 MNHNY, CDR2 SVGAGI (reference sequence). This CDR3 spans 14 amino acids. Losses at the gene ends were 4 bases for V and 7 bases for J; bases not matched to a gene: 5. The CDR3 nucleotides are TGTGCCAGCAGTTGGGCTAGCGGGGGGGCGGAGCAGTACTTC. It yields the protein CASSWASGGAEQYF.